This T cell receptor beta chain was observed in a study of cytomegalovirus exposure and HLA in healthy donors. Study findings and constraints: Most TCR sequences were seen very rarely across donors, but some public TCRs occurred in many. Reports indicated that the classifier achieved high specificity and sensitivity in diagnosing cytomegalovirus status.

V trimming: 3 bases; J trimming: 6 bases; junction bases outside the gene matches: 9. Looked up from germline, CDR1 is SGHNT and CDR2 is YYREEE (reference sequence). The CDR3 has 16 amino acids. Note on this clone: The antigen remains unidentified.

Profiled with immunoSEQ multiplex PCR; TCRdb holds only in-frame clones, not every one. In the table there are around 150,000 clones, 70% to 85% of which are singletons. The TCR comes from a man aged 25 to 45 in good health and CMV-seropositive. The chain couples TRBV5-4 to TRBJ1-1; 12 positions match TRBD1. The sample taken for sequencing was PBMCs. The CDR3 protein is CASSSQLGTGGPEAFF. The CDR3 DNA sequence: TGTGCCAGCAGCTCACAACTCGGGACAGGGGGCCCTGAAGCTTTCTTT.